The clone carrying this T cell receptor beta chain was seen a handful of times. This sequence may be a read error, since a much larger clone differs from it by one base. TCRdb re-analysed the 5' RACE reads in MiXCR, keeping a single row per CDR3 protein. The data contain around 62,000 distinct CDR3 sequences, approximately 4.2% of them singletons. The entry originates in a study of neurological immune-mediated disorders. Germline V gene data show CDR1 as MDHEN and CDR2 as SYDVKM. This CDR3 has 12 residues. Trimming stripped 3 bases from V and 4 bases from J, with 6 bases between. This sequence originates from a man in his forties or fifties with multiple sclerosis. The chain links TRBV28 to TRBJ2-5; D uncertain. Sequenced: PBMCs. This CDR3 is CASSFKGETQYF. The CDR3 DNA reads as TGTGCCAGCAGTTTTAAGGGAGAGACCCAGTACTTC.